The clone carrying this T cell receptor (beta chain) was picked up many times. TCRdb re-called the RT-PCR reads with MiXCR, one entry per CDR3 protein. The table includes about 700,000 distinct CDR3 sequences, around 14% detected once. This record comes from a study of response to subunit inactivated influenza vaccine. This CDR3 comprises 12 residues. The V end was cut by 3 bases, the J end by 4 bases, with 3 bases between. Per the germline V gene, CDR1 is MNHEY and CDR2 is SVGAGI. The origin of this receptor is a man aged 50-60 years who received an inactivated influenza vaccine. This material consisted of PBMCs from blood, taken roughly 2 weeks before vaccination. This chain joins TRBV6-5 and TRBJ2-2; D gene unclear. The CDR3 loop reads CASSYATGELFF. The CDR3 DNA sequence: TGTGCCAGCAGTTATGCCACCGGGGAGCTGTTTTTT.